This entry lists 5 T cell receptor beta chains sequenced from one sample in a study of blood T cell repertoires in COVID-19. This table comes from immunoSEQ multiplex PCR, and its TCRdb copy is limited to in-frame clones, with some not included. There are about 240,000 clones in the sample; about 90% occur only once, and 7.2% lies in the top ten. Sequencing was done on a sample of peripheral blood. Every receptor here comes from a man in his sixties who had recovered from COVID-19.

The chain carries TRBV7-9 and TRBJ1-4; the match to TRBD1 covers 7 bases. This CDR3 contains 16 residues. The V gene end was trimmed by 3 bases and the J gene end by 5 bases; junction bases not matched to a gene: 9. From germline, CDR1 is SEHNR and CDR2 FQNEAQ (reference sequence). In nucleotides, the CDR3 is TGTGCCAGCAGCTTCGCGGCCGGACAGGAAAATGAAAAACTGTTTTTT. Translated, it gives CASSFAAGQENEKLFF. Looking up the rest from reference TRBV7-9 and TRBJ1-4 gives the full variable domain: DTGVSQNPRHKITKRGQNVTFRCDPISEHNRLYWYRQTLGQGPEFLTYFQNEAQLEKSRLLSDRFSAERPKGSFSTLEIQRTEQGDSAMYLCASSFAAGQENEKLFFGSGTQLSVL.

The gene calls are TRBV2 and TRBJ1-2; no clear D. The CDR3 has 13 amino acids. The V gene's germline CDR1 is SNHLY and CDR2 FYNNEI. Trimming shortened V by 5 bases and J by 8 bases, and 15 bases separated the two germline ends. This chain's CDR3 is CASSPLVSSGYTF. The DNA of the CDR3 is TGTGCCAGCAGTCCCCTGGTCTCGAGCGGCTACACCTTC.

The chain joins TRBV15 to TRBJ1-1, with TRBD1 matching 9 bases. The ends lost 8 bases at V and 4 bases at J; junction bases unmatched: 11. The CDR3 consists of 15 residues. CDR1 and CDR2 from the germline V gene are LNHNV and YYDKDF (reference sequence). CDR3 sequence: CATSKKGTGPTEAFF. DNA for the CDR3: TGTGCCACCTCGAAAAAAGGGACAGGGCCCACTGAAGCTTTCTTT.

The V gene is TRBV13, the J gene TRBJ1-2; 7 positions agree with TRBD1. Per germline, CDR1 PRHDT and CDR2 FYEKMQ (reference sequence). The CDR3 has 18 residues. Trimming removed 5 bases from V and 5 bases from J; junction bases left unmatched: 20. The CDR3 nucleotides read TGTGCCAGCAGCCTGACCGGGACAGCTACAAGAGAAGCATATGGCTACACCTTC. This gives the protein CASSLTGTATREAYGYTF.

The chain employs TRBV6-5 and TRBJ1-6, with 8 bases lining up with TRBD1. V trimming: 7 bases; J trimming: 7 bases; junction bases outside the gene matches: 6. Germline CDR1 and CDR2: MNHEY and SVGAGI. The CDR3 has 14 residues. CDR3 DNA sequence: TGTGCCAGCAACCCGGGACAGGAGAATTCACCCCTCCACTTT. Its protein is CASNPGQENSPLHF.